This TCR beta chain appears in the sequencing data of a study of blood T cell repertoires in COVID-19. Study-wide context: Whether acute or convalescent, the COVID-19 samples came from the United States, Italy and Spain. From T cells, B-cell-depleted T cells, or PBMCs came the material, which was cDNA or gDNA.

The V and J ends lost 3 bases and 5 bases respectively, with 11 bases between them. Per germline, CDR1 LGHDT and CDR2 YNNKEL (reference sequence). The CDR3 has 14 residues. As originally analysed: Estimation of nucleated cell counts relied on the amplification of reference gene primers. Data came from immunoSEQ multiplex PCR; TCRdb stores just in-frame clones and leaves some out. That table is the source of V, J and clone size, and D and trimming were worked out from the DNA. Here the sample spans tens of thousands of clones, roughly 80% being singletons. Sequencing was performed on peripheral blood. V and J are TRBV3-1 (or the pseudogene TRBV3-2) and TRBJ2-4; D not resolved. This sequence originates from a man between 65 and 85 years old with acute or convalescent COVID-19. The CDR3 loop is CASSHASIQNIQYF. The CDR3 region has the DNA TGTGCCAGCAGCCATGCCAGTATTCAAAACATTCAGTACTTC.